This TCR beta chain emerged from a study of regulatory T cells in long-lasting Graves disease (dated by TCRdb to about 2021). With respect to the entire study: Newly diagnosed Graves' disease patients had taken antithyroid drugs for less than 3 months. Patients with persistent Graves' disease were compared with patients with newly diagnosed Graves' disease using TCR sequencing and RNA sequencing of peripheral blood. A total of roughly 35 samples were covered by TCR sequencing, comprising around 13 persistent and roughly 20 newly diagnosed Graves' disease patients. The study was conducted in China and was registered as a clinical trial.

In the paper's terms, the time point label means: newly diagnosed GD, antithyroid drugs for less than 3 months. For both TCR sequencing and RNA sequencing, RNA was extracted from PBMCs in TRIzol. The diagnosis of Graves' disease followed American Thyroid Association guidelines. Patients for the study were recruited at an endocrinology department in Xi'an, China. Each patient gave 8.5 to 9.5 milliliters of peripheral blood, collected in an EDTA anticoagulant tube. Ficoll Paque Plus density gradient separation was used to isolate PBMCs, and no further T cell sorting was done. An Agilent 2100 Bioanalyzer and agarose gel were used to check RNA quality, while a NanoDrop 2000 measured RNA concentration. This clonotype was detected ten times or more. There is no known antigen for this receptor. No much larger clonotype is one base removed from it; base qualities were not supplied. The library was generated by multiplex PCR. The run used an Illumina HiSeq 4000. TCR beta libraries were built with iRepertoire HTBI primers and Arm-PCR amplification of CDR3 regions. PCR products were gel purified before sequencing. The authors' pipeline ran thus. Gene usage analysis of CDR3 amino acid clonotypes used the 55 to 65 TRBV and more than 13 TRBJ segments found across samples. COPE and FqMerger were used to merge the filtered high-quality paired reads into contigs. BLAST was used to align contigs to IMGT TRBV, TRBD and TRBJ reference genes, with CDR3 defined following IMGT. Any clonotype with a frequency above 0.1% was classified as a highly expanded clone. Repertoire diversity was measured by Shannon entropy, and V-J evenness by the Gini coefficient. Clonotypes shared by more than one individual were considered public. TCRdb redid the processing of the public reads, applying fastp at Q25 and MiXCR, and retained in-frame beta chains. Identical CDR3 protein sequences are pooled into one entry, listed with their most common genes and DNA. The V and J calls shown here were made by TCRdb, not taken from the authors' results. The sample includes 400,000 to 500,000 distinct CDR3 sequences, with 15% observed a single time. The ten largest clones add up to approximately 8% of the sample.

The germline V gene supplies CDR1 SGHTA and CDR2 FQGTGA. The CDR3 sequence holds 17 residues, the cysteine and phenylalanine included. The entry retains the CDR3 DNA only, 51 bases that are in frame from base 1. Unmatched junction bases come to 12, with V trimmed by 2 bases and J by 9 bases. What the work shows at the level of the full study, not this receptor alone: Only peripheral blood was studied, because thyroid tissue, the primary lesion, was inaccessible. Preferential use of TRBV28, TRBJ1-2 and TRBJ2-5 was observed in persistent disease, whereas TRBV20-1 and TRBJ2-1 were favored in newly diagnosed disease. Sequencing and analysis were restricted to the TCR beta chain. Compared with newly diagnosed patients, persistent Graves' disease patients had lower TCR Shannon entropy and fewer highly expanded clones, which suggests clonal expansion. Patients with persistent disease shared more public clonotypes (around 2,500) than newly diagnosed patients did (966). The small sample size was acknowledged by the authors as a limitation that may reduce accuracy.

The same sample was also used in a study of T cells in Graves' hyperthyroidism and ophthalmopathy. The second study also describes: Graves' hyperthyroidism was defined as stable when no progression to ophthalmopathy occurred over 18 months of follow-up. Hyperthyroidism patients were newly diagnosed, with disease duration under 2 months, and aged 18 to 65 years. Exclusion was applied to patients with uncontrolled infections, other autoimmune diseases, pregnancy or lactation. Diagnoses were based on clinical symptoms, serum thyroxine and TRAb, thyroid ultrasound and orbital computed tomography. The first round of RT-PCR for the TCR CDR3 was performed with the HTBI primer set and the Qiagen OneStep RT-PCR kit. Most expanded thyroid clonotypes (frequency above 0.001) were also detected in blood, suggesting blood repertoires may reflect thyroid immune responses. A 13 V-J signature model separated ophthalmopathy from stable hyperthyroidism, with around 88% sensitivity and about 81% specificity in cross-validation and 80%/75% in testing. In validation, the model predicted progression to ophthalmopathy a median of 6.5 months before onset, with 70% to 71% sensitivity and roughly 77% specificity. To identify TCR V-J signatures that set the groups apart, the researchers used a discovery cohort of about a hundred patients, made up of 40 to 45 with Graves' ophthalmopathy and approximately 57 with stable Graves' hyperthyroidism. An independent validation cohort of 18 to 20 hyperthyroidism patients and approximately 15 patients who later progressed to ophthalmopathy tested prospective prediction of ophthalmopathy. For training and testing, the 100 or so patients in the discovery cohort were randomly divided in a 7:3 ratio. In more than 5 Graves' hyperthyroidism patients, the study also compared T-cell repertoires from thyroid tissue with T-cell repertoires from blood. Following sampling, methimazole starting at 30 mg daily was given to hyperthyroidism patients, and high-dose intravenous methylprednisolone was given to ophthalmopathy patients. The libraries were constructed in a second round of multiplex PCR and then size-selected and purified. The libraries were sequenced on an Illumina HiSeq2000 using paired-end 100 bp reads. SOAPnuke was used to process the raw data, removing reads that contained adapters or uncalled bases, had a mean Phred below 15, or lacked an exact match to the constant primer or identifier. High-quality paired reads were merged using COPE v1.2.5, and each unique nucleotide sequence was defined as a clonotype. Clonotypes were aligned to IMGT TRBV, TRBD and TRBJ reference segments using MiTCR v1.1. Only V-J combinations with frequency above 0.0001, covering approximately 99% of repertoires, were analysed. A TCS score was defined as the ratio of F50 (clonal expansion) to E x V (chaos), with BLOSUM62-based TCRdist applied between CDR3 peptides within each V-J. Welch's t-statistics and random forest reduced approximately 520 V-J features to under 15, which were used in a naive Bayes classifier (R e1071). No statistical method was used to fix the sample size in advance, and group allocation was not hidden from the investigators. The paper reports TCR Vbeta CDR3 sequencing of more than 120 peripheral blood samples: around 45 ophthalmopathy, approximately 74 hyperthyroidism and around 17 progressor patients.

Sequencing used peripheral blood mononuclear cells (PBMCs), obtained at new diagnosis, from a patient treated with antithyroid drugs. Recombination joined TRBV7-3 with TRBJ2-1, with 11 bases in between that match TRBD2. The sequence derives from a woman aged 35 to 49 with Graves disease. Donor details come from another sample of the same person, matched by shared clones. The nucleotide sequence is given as TGTGCCAGCAGCTTAGAGAGTTCTAGCGGGAGGAGGAGTGAGCAGTTCTTC. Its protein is CASSLESSSGRRSEQFF.